These 31 T cell receptor beta chains came from one sample sequenced in a study of cytomegalovirus exposure and HLA in healthy donors. In the PCR, 60 Vbeta and 13 Jbeta primers were used. The protocol was immunoSEQ multiplex PCR, while the TCRdb copy is restricted to in-frame clones and leaves out a portion. This sample has a few hundred thousand clones, with about nine tenths found just once. The sequenced material came from PBMCs. Receptor source: a girl aged 2 to 10 in good health and CMV-seronegative.

This sequence joins TRBV7-9 and TRBJ2-5; 7 bases fit TRBD2. CDR1 is SEHNR and CDR2 is FQNEAQ in the germline V gene (reference sequence). V gave up 10 bases and J gave up 5 bases; unmatched junction bases: 4. The CDR3 has 11 amino acids. CDR3: CATAGTETQYF. The CDR3 DNA follows: TGTGCCACAGCGGGAACGGAGACCCAGTACTTC.

The J gene is TRBJ2-1, the V gene TRBV29-1; 8 bases fit TRBD2. The CDR3 extends over 14 amino acids. V dropped 1 base and J dropped 7; count of bases not matched to a gene: 6. Germline loops: CDR1 SQVTM, CDR2 ANQGSEA. In DNA, the CDR3 is TGCAGCGTTGAAGGTCTAGCGGGTCGAAATGAGCAGTTCTTC. It yields the protein CSVEGLAGRNEQFF.

This chain connects TRBV18 to TRBJ2-7, with 8 bases matching TRBD2. CDR1 is KGHSH, CDR2 LQKENI, per germline. Trimming removed 3 bases from V and 2 bases from J; junction bases left unmatched: 6. The CDR3 covers 15 residues. CDR3 sequence: CASSPFGLAPYEQYF. Here the CDR3 DNA reads TGTGCCAGCTCACCCTTCGGACTAGCACCCTACGAGCAGTACTTC.

This chain links TRBV29-1 with TRBJ2-1; 14 bases are a match to TRBD2. The germline V gene encodes CDR1 SQVTM and CDR2 ANQGSEA. The CDR3 is 14 amino acids. V gave up 6 bases and J gave up 8 bases; unmatched junction bases: 6. The CDR3, as DNA: TGCAGCGTCGCCGGGACTAGCGGGAGCTATGAGCAGTTCTTC. Residues: CSVAGTSGSYEQFF.

This chain uses TRBV29-1 with TRBJ2-3, with D perhaps TRBD1 (6 bases). V dropped 1 base and J dropped 0 bases, with 14 bases sitting between them. Looked up from germline, CDR1 is SQVTM and CDR2 is ANQGSEA. This CDR3 contains 16 residues. The DNA for the CDR3 is TGCAGCGTTGAAGGGGGGCAGGGCGGGAGCACAGATACGCAGTATTTT. It encodes CSVEGGQGGSTDTQYF.

This chain links TRBV6-5 with TRBJ2-7; a possible D gene is TRBD1 (6 bases). Deletions cut 10 bases from V and 0 bases from J, with 16 bases between. Germline CDR1 is MNHEY and CDR2 is SVGAGI. The CDR3 consists of 14 residues. The CDR3 bases are TGTGCCACCGCATGGACAGACAGCTCCTACGAGCAGTACTTC. The encoded protein is CATAWTDSSYEQYF.

The chain recombines TRBV6-5 with TRBJ2-3; TRBD1 might be the D (6 bases). Germline CDR1 and CDR2: MNHEY and SVGAGI. The CDR3 covers 15 residues. V lost 2 bases and J 0 bases, leaving 9 bases between the germline ends. The CDR3 nucleotides are TGTGCCAGCAGTTACGTGGGACAAAGCACAGATACGCAGTATTTT. It is translated as CASSYVGQSTDTQYF.

The rearrangement uses TRBV6-5 and TRBJ2-4; a weak D match, TRBD1 (5 bases). The CDR3 is made up of 15 amino acids. Germline V gives CDR1 MNHEY, CDR2 SVGAGI. V dropped 2 bases and J dropped 5 bases, with 13 bases sitting between them. Here the CDR3 DNA reads TGTGCCAGCAGTTACCTCAGGGAATGGGAAAACATTCAGTACTTC. This encodes CASSYLREWENIQYF.

The chain joins TRBV6-1 to TRBJ2-7, with TRBD1 as a possible D gene (6 bases). Trimming took off 7 bases at V and 3 bases at J, with 16 bases between the two ends. There are 14 residues in the CDR3. Looked up from germline, CDR1 is MNHNS and CDR2 is SASEGT. As DNA, the CDR3 is TGTGCCAGCATCCAAGGGTGGGACATCTACGAGCAGTACTTC. Residues: CASIQGWDIYEQYF.

Regarding this clone: Other DNA sequences in this sample translate to the same CDR3. This sequence joins TRBV30 and TRBJ1-1, with 8 bases identical to TRBD1. Germline assignment: CDR1 GTSNPN and CDR2 SVGIG (reference sequence). J gave up 3 bases and V 0 bases, and 0 bases lay outside the gene matches. The CDR3 is made up of 13 amino acids. CDR3 sequence: CAWSVTGDTEAFF. Here the CDR3 DNA reads TGTGCCTGGAGTGTGACAGGGGACACTGAAGCTTTCTTT. The whole variable domain, remainder taken from reference TRBV30 and TRBJ1-1, is SQTIHQWPATLVQPVGSPLSLECTVEGTSNPNLYWYRQAAGRGLQLLFYSVGIGQISSEVPQNLSASRPQDRQFILSSKKLLLSDSGFYLCAWSVTGDTEAFFGQGTRLTVV.

V is TRBV7-8 and J is TRBJ2-6, with D perhaps TRBD1 (6 bases). With 2 bases removed from V and 0 bases from J, the gap between germline ends came to 17 bases. The length of the CDR3 is 19 residues. Germline V gives CDR1 SGHVS, CDR2 FQNEAQ. The CDR3 DNA is TGTGCCAGCAGCTTACGAGGACAGCTCCCTTCCTCTGGGGCCAACGTCCTGACTTTC. Translation: CASSLRGQLPSSGANVLTF.

The V and J genes are TRBV16 and TRBJ1-5; D remains ambiguous. The ends were cut back, 1 base at V and 4 bases at J, with 11 bases in the middle. The CDR3 has 15 amino acids. Germline CDR1 is KGHSY and CDR2 is FQNENV. CDR3 residues: CASSQWEQINQPQHF. Here the CDR3 DNA reads TGTGCCAGCAGCCAATGGGAGCAGATAAATCAGCCCCAGCATTTT. The full variable domain, rest sourced from reference TRBV16 and TRBJ1-5, is GEEVAQTPKHLVRGEGQKAKLYCAPIKGHSYVFWYQQVLKNEFKFLISFQNENVFDETGMPKERFSAKCLPNSPCSLEIQATKLEDSAVYFCASSQWEQINQPQHFGDGTRLSIL.

V gene TRBV6-6 combines with J gene TRBJ2-7, with a tentative D call TRBD1 (6 bases). Germline CDR1 reads MNHNY; CDR2 reads SVGAGI (reference sequence). This CDR3 contains 16 residues. Trimming removed 2 bases from V and 0 bases from J, with 14 bases in between. CDR3 in amino acids: CASSYPTGTNSYEQYF. CDR3 bases: TGTGCCAGCAGTTACCCCACAGGGACCAACTCCTACGAGCAGTACTTC.

The V call is TRBV6-4, the J call TRBJ1-1; 7 nucleotides agree with TRBD1. The germline V gene encodes CDR1 MRHNA and CDR2 SNTAGT. CDR3 size: 14 residues. V was clipped by 6 bases and J by 6 bases; unmatched bases: 10. The CDR3 here is CASSARGGMSEAFF. As DNA, the CDR3 is TGTGCCAGCAGCGCCCGAGGGGGCATGTCTGAAGCTTTCTTT.

This chain joins TRBV6-1 and TRBJ1-1; 7 nucleotides align to TRBD1. V shed 7 bases and J 3 bases; nucleotides not matched to a gene: 5. This CDR3 has 13 amino acids. Germline loops: CDR1 MNHNS, CDR2 SASEGT. The CDR3 region is CASISTGDTEAFF. DNA of the CDR3: TGTGCCAGCATATCCACAGGGGACACTGAAGCTTTCTTT.

The chain employs TRBV7-9 and TRBJ2-6, with 10 bases identical to TRBD1. After removal of 9 bases from V and 0 bases from J, the junction contained 8 bases not matched to a gene. Germline V gene sequence: CDR1 SEHNR, CDR2 FQNEAQ (reference sequence). The CDR3 is 17 residues long. The chain's CDR3 is CASSRDRGDSGANVLTF. The DNA for the CDR3 is TGTGCCAGTAGCCGGGACAGGGGCGACTCTGGGGCCAACGTCCTGACTTTC.

This clone has a single count. The chain is built from TRBV18 and TRBJ2-7; tentative D call: TRBD2 (5 bases). V lost 2 bases to trimming and J lost 3 bases, with 11 bases between them. The CDR3 is 14 residues long. Looked up from germline, CDR1 is KGHSH and CDR2 is LQKENI. The CDR3 loop reads CASSPKESGYEQYF. For the CDR3, the DNA is TGTGCCAGCTCACCAAAGGAAAGCGGCTACGAGCAGTACTTC.

This clone is a singleton in its sample. The chain recombines TRBV13 with TRBJ2-3; a weak D match, TRBD1 (5 bases). The ends were cut back, 8 bases at V and 5 bases at J, with 11 bases in the middle. CDR3 length equals 12 residues. Germline V gives CDR1 PRHDT, CDR2 FYEKMQ (reference sequence). CDR3 nucleotides: TGTGCCAGCCTTGAAAGGGGAGATACGCAGTATTTT. Encoded protein: CASLERGDTQYF.

This clone was seen more than once but under ten times. The chain combines TRBV15 with TRBJ1-5; D is undetermined. The CDR3 totals 12 residues. CDR1 LNHNV and CDR2 YYDKDF come from the germline V gene (reference sequence). The V end was cut by 0 bases, the J end by 7 bases, with 4 bases between. The CDR3 is CATSRESQPQHF. The CDR3 DNA reads as TGTGCCACCAGCAGAGAGTCGCAGCCCCAGCATTTT.

This chain connects TRBV7-9 to TRBJ2-5; the match to TRBD1 covers 8 bases. This CDR3 contains 15 residues. Germline V CDR1 and CDR2: SEHNR, FQNEAQ (reference sequence). Losses at the gene ends were 5 bases for V and 5 bases for J; bases not matched to a gene: 10. DNA of the CDR3: TGTGCCAGCAGCCCGCGGACAGGGAGGCAGGAGACCCAGTACTTC. It encodes CASSPRTGRQETQYF.

The rearrangement joins TRBV6-5 to TRBJ2-5, with D maybe TRBD1 (6 bases). The CDR3 loop spans 14 amino acids. Germline CDR1 reads MNHEY; CDR2 reads SVGAGI. Trimming left V 4 bases short and J 4 bases short, with 13 bases between. The CDR3 nucleotides read TGTGCCAGCAGTTCTTGGACAGCTTTAGAGACCCAGTACTTC. This encodes CASSSWTALETQYF.

V is TRBV2 and J is TRBJ2-7; 7 positions agree with TRBD1. The CDR3 covers 17 residues. The trim removed 10 bases at V and 5 bases at J, leaving 23 bases unmatched. From germline, CDR1 is SNHLY and CDR2 FYNNEI. CDR3 sequence: CATQNPGQSASRNEQYF. The CDR3 nucleotides are TGTGCCACCCAGAACCCGGGACAGTCGGCCTCACGGAACGAGCAGTACTTC.

This chain uses TRBV4-1 with TRBJ2-7; 9 bases are a match to TRBD2. The CDR3 has 17 residues. Germline V gene sequence: CDR1 MGHRA, CDR2 YSYEKL. After removal of 4 bases from V and 6 bases from J, the junction contained 16 bases not matched to a gene. CDR3: CASSPVRGGGAPGEQYF. The CDR3 DNA reads TGCGCCAGCAGCCCCGTTCGCGGCGGGGGGGCCCCGGGCGAGCAGTACTTC.

The J gene is TRBJ2-3, the V gene TRBV30; TRBD2 agrees at 7 bases. CDR3 size: 11 residues. The ends lost 0 bases at V and 11 bases at J; junction bases unmatched: 2. Per germline, CDR1 GTSNPN and CDR2 SVGIG (reference sequence). The CDR3 DNA reads as TGTGCCTGGAGTGTTGGGGGGGGGCAGTATTTT. Translation: CAWSVGGGQYF.

As to this clone: Other DNA sequences in this sample translate to the same CDR3. The chain employs TRBV14 and TRBJ2-2; D not certain. Germline lookup yields CDR1 SGHDN and CDR2 FVKESK. The CDR3 consists of 11 residues. Trimming took off 4 bases at V and 6 bases at J, with 3 bases between the two ends. The CDR3: CASSPAGELFF. The CDR3, as DNA: TGTGCCAGCAGCCCCGCCGGGGAGCTGTTTTTT.

The chain carries TRBV27 and TRBJ1-1; 12 bases line up with TRBD1. Germline CDR1 MNHEY, CDR2 SMNVEV (reference sequence). CDR3 length: 18 amino acids. The V and J ends lost 0 bases and 1 base, in that order; junction bases with no gene match: 6. The chain's CDR3 is CASSLSGTGGLENTEAFF. The CDR3 bases are TGTGCCAGCAGTTTATCTGGGACAGGGGGCCTAGAGAACACTGAAGCTTTCTTT.

The rearrangement joins TRBV5-6 to TRBJ1-5; the D is unclear. There are 12 residues in the CDR3. V dropped 2 bases and J dropped 2 bases, with 2 bases sitting between them. Germline V gene lookup returns CDR1 SGHDT and CDR2 YYEEEE. CDR3 DNA: TGTGCCAGCAGCTTCGGCAATCAGCCCCAGCATTTT. As protein: CASSFGNQPQHF.

The chain is built from TRBV10-3 and TRBJ1-5; D gene ambiguous. The CDR3 has 13 amino acids. Germline CDR1 and CDR2: ENHRY and SYGVKD. Deletions cut 4 bases from V and 2 bases from J, with 6 bases between. This CDR3 reads CAISAEGNQPQHF. CDR3 nucleotide sequence: TGTGCCATCAGTGCTGAGGGCAATCAGCCCCAGCATTTT.

This chain links TRBV15 with TRBJ2-7; 9 nucleotides line up with TRBD1. This CDR3 comprises 15 residues. Germline CDR1 reads LNHNV; CDR2 reads YYDKDF (reference sequence). Trimming took 3 bases from V and 3 from J; bases not matched to a gene: 6. As DNA, the CDR3 is TGTGCCACCAGCAGGCCGGACAGGGGATACTACGAGCAGTACTTC. It codes for CATSRPDRGYYEQYF. The complete variable domain, with remaining parts taken from reference TRBV15 and TRBJ2-7, reads DAMVIQNPRYQVTQFGKPVTLSCSQTLNHNVMYWYQQKSSQAPKLLFHYYDKDFNNEADTPDNFQSRRPNTSFCFLDIRSPGLGDTAMYLCATSRPDRGYYEQYFGPGTRLTVT.

This clone has a single count. V is TRBV4-2 and J is TRBJ2-1, with TRBD2 identical over 11 bases. Germline CDR1 reads LGHNA; CDR2 reads YNFKEQ. CDR3 size: 17 residues. Unmatched junction bases numbered 3, after V lost 1 base and J lost 1 base. The CDR3 here is CASSQVRLAGSYNEQFF. DNA for the CDR3: TGTGCCAGCAGCCAAGTGCGACTAGCGGGATCCTACAATGAGCAGTTCTTC.

The V gene is TRBV18, the J gene TRBJ2-3; 10 bases are a match to TRBD2. V shed 5 bases, J shed 2 bases, and the junction held 7 bases outside the gene matches. The CDR3 loop spans 16 amino acids. Germline V lookup: CDR1 KGHSH, CDR2 LQKENI. CDR3 amino acids: CASSTIAGGYTDTQYF. In nucleotides, the CDR3 is TGTGCCAGCTCAACCATAGCGGGGGGATACACAGATACGCAGTATTTT.